A single sample gave rise to the 16 T cell receptor beta chains below, sequenced in a study of shared clonotypes between healthy human individuals. Produced via immunoSEQ multiplex PCR; TCRdb's table is partial and in-frame only. The data hold about 580,000 clones, with roughly 98% observed a single time. Naive CD8 populations comprised CD45RO-negative cells positively selected for CCR7, excluding terminally differentiated effector memory CD45RA+ cells. What was sequenced was naive CD8+ T cells sorted from blood. Receptors were obtained from a man between 25 and 39 years old in good health.

Turning to this clone: At the DNA level, this CDR3 is encoded by other sequences in the same sample as well. The chain has TRBV29-1 and TRBJ1-1; a possible D gene is TRBD1 (5 bases). The CDR3 extends over 13 amino acids. V lost 3 bases and J lost 0, with 8 bases in between. Germline V gene lookup returns CDR1 SQVTM and CDR2 ANQGSEA. CDR3 nucleotide sequence: TGCAGCGTTGAGGCAGGGATGAACACTGAAGCTTTCTTT. It codes for CSVEAGMNTEAFF.

The chain uses TRBV6-9 and TRBJ2-1, with TRBD2 matching 13 bases. The germline V gene has CDR1 MNHGY and CDR2 SVAAGI. The CDR3 is 18 amino acids. The V gene end was trimmed by 7 bases and the J gene end by 2 bases; junction bases not matched to a gene: 11. CDR3 sequence reads: CASIRGLAGITTYNEQFF. The CDR3 coding sequence is TGTGCCAGCATTAGGGGACTAGCGGGAATAACGACCTACAATGAGCAGTTCTTC.

Here the CDR3 DNA reads TGTGCCAGCGAAGAGTTGGGCTCCTACGAGCAGTACTTC. Protein: CASEELGSYEQYF. This chain uses TRBV2 with TRBJ2-7; no reliable D call. This CDR3 has 13 amino acids. From germline, CDR1 is SNHLY and CDR2 FYNNEI. Trimming pared 8 bases from V and 0 bases from J, leaving 11 bases between.

Only one count was recorded for this clone. J is TRBJ1-2 and V is TRBV27; the D gene is possibly TRBD1 (6 bases). The CDR3 consists of 14 residues. Trimming shortened V by 6 bases and J by 0 bases, and 11 bases separated the two germline ends. In germline, CDR1 is MNHEY, CDR2 SMNVEV (reference sequence). CDR3: CASRRGESNYGYTF. CDR3 nucleotide sequence: TGTGCCAGCAGGAGGGGGGAGTCTAACTATGGCTACACCTTC.

The chain joins TRBV28 to TRBJ1-2; D gene uncertain. Germline V gives CDR1 MDHEN, CDR2 SYDVKM. Between the trimmed V and J ends, which lost 5 bases and 6 bases, there was a span of 13 bases. The length of the CDR3 is 13 residues. CDR3 region: CASSNVETNGYTF. CDR3 DNA sequence: TGTGCCAGCAGTAACGTCGAGACGAATGGCTACACCTTC.

The chain couples TRBV4-3 to TRBJ2-2, with D unclear. The CDR3 length is 15 residues. Germline values: CDR1 LGHNA, CDR2 YSLEER. V lost 1 base and J lost 4, with 10 bases in between. The CDR3 coding sequence is TGCGCCAGCAGCCAAGCTGTCCAGGTCACCGGGGAGCTGTTTTTT. Translation: CASSQAVQVTGELFF.

This sequence joins TRBV4-3 and TRBJ2-1; TRBD1 agrees at 8 bases. The CDR3 is made up of 12 amino acids. Germline V gene sequence: CDR1 LGHNA, CDR2 YSLEER. V lost 4 bases and J lost 8; bases outside the gene matches: 1. This chain's CDR3 is CASSLQGDEQFF. The CDR3 coding sequence is TGCGCCAGCAGCCTACAGGGGGATGAGCAGTTCTTC.

In this sample, this clone turned up once. V and J are TRBV2 and TRBJ1-1; D not certain. The germline CDR1 and CDR2 sequences are SNHLY and FYNNEI. Trimming took 5 bases from V and 5 from J, leaving 12 bases between them. There are 13 residues in the CDR3. CDR3 bases: TGTGCCAGCAGTCCCCCGGGTGGGACTGAAGCTTTCTTT. Translated, it gives CASSPPGGTEAFF.

The chain combines TRBV29-1 with TRBJ2-2; 10 bases match TRBD1. There are 18 residues in the CDR3. Germline V CDR1 and CDR2: SQVTM, ANQGSEA. Trimming cost V 7 bases and J 3 bases; bases outside gene matches: 17. The CDR3 sequence: CSGHSRDRGLRDTGELFF. CDR3 sequence (DNA): TGCAGCGGTCACTCCCGGGACAGGGGTCTCCGCGACACCGGGGAGCTGTTTTTT.

The V gene is TRBV9, the J gene TRBJ1-2; 11 bases match TRBD1. Germline V lookup: CDR1 SGDLS, CDR2 YYNGEE. There are 15 residues in the CDR3. V shed 3 bases, J shed 6 bases, and the junction held 7 bases outside the gene matches. DNA of the CDR3: TGTGCCAGCAGCGGGGAGGACAGGGGGCTGAATGGCTACACCTTC. It translates to CASSGEDRGLNGYTF. Full variable domain (outside the CDR3, taken from reference TRBV9 and TRBJ1-2): DSGVTQTPKHLITATGQRVTLRCSPRSGDLSVYWYQQSLDQGLQFLIQYYNGEERAKGNILERFSAQQFPDLHSELNLSSLELGDSALYFCASSGEDRGLNGYTFGSGTRLTVV.

The chain recombines TRBV7-9 with TRBJ2-5; D unresolved. The CDR3 sequence is 15 residues long. V was cut by 5 bases and J by 2 bases, with 15 bases left in between. The V gene's germline CDR1 is SEHNR and CDR2 FQNEAQ (reference sequence). The CDR3 nucleotides are TGTGCCAGCAGCCCTCATACCGGATTACAAGAGACCCAGTACTTC. The encoded protein is CASSPHTGLQETQYF.

The count of this clone is one. The J gene is TRBJ2-2, the V gene TRBV5-5, with 8 bases fitting TRBD1. The CDR3 has 15 residues. From germline, CDR1 is SGHKS and CDR2 YYEKEE (reference sequence). Losses at the gene ends were 2 bases for V and 7 bases for J; bases not matched to a gene: 7. The chain's CDR3 is CASSLWTGRNGELFF. For the CDR3, the DNA is TGTGCCAGCAGCTTATGGACAGGGAGAAACGGGGAGCTGTTTTTT.

V gene TRBV5-1 combines with J gene TRBJ2-3; TRBD2 matches at 7 bases. This CDR3 comprises 17 residues. Trimming took 0 bases from V and 2 from J; bases not matched to a gene: 9. Germline assignment: CDR1 SGHRS and CDR2 YFSETQ. The CDR3 DNA is TGCGCCAGCAGCTTGGAGGGGAGGGGCAGAGTCACAGATACGCAGTATTTT. Its translation is CASSLEGRGRVTDTQYF.

The V and J genes are TRBV30 and TRBJ2-7, with no clear D. The V end was cut by 6 bases, the J end by 1 base, with 10 bases between. The germline V gene encodes CDR1 GTSNPN and CDR2 SVGIG (reference sequence). The CDR3 spans 12 residues. CDR3 residues: CACVAESYEQYF. The CDR3 coding sequence is TGTGCCTGCGTCGCAGAATCCTACGAGCAGTACTTC.

The CDR3 sequence is CASGTGLEAFF. The CDR3 nucleotides read TGTGCCAGCGGGACAGGCCTTGAAGCTTTCTTT. The rearrangement uses TRBV6-6 and TRBJ1-1, with 8 bases that match TRBD1. The J segment lost 7 bases and the V segment lost 8 bases, leaving 3 bases of the junction unmatched. The germline V gene has CDR1 MNHNY and CDR2 SVGAGI (reference sequence). The CDR3 is 11 amino acids.

The CDR3, as DNA: TGCGCCAGCAGCCAAGATCATGGGGGGTCCTACAATGAGCAGTTCTTC. This codes for CASSQDHGGSYNEQFF. The chain joins TRBV4-3 to TRBJ2-1; D is possibly TRBD2 (6 bases). The CDR3 consists of 16 residues. V was cut by 0 bases and J by 1 base, with 10 bases left in between. Germline V gives CDR1 LGHNA, CDR2 YSLEER.